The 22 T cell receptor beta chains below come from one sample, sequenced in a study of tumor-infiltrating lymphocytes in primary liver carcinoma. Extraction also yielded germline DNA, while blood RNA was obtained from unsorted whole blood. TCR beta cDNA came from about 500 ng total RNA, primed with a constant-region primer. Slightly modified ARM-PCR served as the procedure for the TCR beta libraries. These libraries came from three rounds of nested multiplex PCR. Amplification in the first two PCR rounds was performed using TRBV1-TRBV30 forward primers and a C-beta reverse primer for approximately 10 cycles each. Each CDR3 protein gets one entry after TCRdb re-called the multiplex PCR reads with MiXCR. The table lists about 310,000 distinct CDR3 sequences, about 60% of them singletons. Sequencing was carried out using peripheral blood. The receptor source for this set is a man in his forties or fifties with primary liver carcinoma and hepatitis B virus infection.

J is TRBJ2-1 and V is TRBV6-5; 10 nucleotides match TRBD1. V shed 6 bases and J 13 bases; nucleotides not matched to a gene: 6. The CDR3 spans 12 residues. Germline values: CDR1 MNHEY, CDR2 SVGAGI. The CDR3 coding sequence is TGTGCCAGCAGCTCCAGGGACAGGGGTCAGTTCTTC. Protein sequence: CASSSRDRGQFF.

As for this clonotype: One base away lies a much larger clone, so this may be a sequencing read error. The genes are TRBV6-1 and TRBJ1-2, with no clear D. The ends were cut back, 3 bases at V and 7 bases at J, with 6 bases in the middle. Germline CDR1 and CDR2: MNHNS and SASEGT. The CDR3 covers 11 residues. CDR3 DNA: TGTGCCAGCAGTGACTTTACTGGCTACACCTTC. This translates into CASSDFTGYTF.

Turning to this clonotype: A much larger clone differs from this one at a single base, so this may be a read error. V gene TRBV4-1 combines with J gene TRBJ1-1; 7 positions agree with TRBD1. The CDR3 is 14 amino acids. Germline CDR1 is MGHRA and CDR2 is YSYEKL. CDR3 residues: CASSQDTGATEALF. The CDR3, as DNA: TGCGCCAGCAGCCAGGATACAGGGGCCACTGAAGCTCTCTTT.

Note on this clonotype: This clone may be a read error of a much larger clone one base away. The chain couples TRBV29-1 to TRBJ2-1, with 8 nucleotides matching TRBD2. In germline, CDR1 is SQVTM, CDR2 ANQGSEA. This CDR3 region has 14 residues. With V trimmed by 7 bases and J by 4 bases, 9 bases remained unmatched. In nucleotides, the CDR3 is TGCAGCGCTTCTACTAGCGGAGCTTACAATGAGCAGTTCTTC. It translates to CSASTSGAYNEQFF.

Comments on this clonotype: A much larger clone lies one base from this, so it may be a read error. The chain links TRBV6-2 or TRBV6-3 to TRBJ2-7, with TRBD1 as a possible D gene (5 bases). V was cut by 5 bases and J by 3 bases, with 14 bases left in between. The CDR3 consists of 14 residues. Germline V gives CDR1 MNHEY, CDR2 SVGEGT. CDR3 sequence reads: CASSQNSGCYEQYF. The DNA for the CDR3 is TGTGCCAGCAGTCAAAACTCAGGGTGCTACGAGCAGTACTTC.

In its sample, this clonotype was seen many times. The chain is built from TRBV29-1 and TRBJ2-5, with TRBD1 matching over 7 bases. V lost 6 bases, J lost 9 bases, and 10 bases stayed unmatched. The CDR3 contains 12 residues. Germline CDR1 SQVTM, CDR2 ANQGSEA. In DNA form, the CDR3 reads TGCAGCGTGGGGACAGCGATCATGGCCCAGTACTTC. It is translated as CSVGTAIMAQYF.

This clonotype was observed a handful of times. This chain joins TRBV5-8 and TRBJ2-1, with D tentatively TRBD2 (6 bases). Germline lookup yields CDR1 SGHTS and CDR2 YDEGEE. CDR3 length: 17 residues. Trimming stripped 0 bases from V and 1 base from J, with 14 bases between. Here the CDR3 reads CASSLALWAGSYNEQFF. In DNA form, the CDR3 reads TGTGCCAGCAGCTTGGCTCTCTGGGCGGGATCCTACAATGAGCAGTTCTTC.

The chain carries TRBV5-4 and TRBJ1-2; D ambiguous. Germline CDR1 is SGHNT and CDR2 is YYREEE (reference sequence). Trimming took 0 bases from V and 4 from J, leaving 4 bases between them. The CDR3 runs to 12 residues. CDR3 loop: CASSLEAYGYTF. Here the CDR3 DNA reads TGTGCCAGCAGCTTGGAAGCCTATGGCTACACCTTC.

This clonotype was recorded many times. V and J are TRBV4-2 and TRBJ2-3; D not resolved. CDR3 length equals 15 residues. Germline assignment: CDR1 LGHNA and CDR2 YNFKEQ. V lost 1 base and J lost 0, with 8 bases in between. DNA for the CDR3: TGTGCCAGCAGCCAAGCCAGCGTCAGCACAGATACGCAGTATTTT. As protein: CASSQASVSTDTQYF.

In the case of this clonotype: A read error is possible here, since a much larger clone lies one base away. CDR3: CASRDPGQRKDEQFF. DNA of the CDR3: TGTGCCAGCAGGGACCCGGGACAGAGAAAGGATGAGCAGTTCTTC. V and J are TRBV6-1 and TRBJ2-1; 7 nucleotides align to TRBD1. The V and J ends lost 6 bases and 8 bases, in that order; junction bases with no gene match: 13. Germline V lookup: CDR1 MNHNS, CDR2 SASEGT. The CDR3 is 15 amino acids.

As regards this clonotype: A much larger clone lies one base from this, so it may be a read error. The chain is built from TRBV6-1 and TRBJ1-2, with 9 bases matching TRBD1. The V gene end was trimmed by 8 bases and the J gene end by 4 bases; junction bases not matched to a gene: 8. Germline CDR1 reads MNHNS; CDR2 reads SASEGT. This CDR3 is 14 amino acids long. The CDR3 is CASCGTGRSYGYTF. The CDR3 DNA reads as TGTGCCAGCTGTGGGACAGGGCGCTCCTATGGCTACACCTTC.

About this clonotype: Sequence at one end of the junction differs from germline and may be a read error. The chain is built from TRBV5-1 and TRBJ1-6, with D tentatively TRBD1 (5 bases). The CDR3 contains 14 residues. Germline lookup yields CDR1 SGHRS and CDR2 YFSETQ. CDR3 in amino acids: CVSSLSGRPSPLHF. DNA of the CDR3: TGCGTCAGCAGCTTATCGGGGCGACCGTCACCCCTCCACTTT.

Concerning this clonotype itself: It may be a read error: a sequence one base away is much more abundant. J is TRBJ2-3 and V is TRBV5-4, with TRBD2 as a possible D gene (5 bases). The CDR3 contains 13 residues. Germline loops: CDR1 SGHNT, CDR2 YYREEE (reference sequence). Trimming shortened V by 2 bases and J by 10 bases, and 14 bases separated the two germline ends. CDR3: CASSFRGLDAQYF. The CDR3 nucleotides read TGTGCCAGCAGCTTCCGGGGTCTGGATGCGCAGTATTTT. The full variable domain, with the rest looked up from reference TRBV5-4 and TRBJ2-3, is ETGVTQSPTHLIKTRGQQVTLRCSSQSGHNTVSWYQQALGQGPQFIFQYYREEENGRGNFPPRFSGLQFPNYSSELNVNALELDDSALYLCASSFRGLDAQYFGPGTRLTVL.

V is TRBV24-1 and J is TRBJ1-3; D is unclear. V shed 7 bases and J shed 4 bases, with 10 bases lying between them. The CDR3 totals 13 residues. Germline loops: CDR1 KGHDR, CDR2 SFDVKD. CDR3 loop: CATSNSGGNTIYF. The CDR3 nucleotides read TGTGCCACCAGCAACTCGGGGGGAAACACCATATATTTT.

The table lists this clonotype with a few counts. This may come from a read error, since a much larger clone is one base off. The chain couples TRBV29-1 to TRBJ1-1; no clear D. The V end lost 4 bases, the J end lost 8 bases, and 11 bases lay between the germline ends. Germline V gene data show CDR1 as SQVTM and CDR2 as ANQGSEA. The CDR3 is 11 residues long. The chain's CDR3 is CSVAYSGEAFF. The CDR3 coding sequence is TGCAGCGTTGCATACTCGGGGGAAGCTTTCTTT.

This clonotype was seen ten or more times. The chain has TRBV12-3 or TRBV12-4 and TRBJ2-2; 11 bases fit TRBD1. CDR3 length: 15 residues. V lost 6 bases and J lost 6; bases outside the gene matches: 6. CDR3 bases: TGTGCCAGCAGCACGGACAGGGGGCGCCCCGGGGAGCTGTTTTTT. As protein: CASSTDRGRPGELFF.

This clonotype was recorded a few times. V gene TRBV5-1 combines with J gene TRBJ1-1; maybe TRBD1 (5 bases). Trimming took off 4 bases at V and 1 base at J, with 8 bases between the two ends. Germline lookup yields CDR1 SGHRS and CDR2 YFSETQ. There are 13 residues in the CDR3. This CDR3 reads CASSRDRNTEAFF. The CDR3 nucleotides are TGCGCCAGCAGCCGTGACAGGAACACTGAAGCTTTCTTT.

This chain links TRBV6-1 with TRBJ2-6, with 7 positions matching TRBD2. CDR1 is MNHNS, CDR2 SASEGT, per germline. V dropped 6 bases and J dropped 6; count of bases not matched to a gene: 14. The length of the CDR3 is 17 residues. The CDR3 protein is CASSEGGSTTEANVLTF. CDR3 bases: TGTGCCAGCAGCGAGGGAGGGTCCACGACTGAGGCCAACGTCCTGACTTTC.

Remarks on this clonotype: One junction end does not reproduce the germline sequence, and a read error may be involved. CDR3 nucleotides: TGTGCCAGCAGCGGCTCTAGCACATCCTACAAAGAGCAGTTCTTC. Translated: CASSGSSTSYKEQFF. J is TRBJ2-1 and V is TRBV11-1, with D tentatively TRBD2 (5 bases). The CDR3 is made up of 15 amino acids. Germline V gene data show CDR1 as SGHAT and CDR2 as FQDESV (reference sequence).

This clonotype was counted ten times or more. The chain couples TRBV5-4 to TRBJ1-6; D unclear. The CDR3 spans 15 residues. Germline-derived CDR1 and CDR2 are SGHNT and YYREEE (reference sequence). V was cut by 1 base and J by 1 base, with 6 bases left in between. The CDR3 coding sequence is TGTGCCAGCAGCTTGCGGGGATCCTATAATTCACCCCTCCACTTT. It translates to CASSLRGSYNSPLHF.

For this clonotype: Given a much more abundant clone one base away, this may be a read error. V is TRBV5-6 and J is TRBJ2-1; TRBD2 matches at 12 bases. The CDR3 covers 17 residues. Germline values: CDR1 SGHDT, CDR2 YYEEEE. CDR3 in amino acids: CACSSYAGTSGYNEQFF. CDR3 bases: TGTGCCTGCAGCTCCTATGCCGGGACTAGCGGGTACAATGAGCAGTTCTTC.

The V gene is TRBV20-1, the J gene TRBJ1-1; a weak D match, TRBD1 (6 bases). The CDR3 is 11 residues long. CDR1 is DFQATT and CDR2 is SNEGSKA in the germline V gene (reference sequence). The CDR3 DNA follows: TGCGCGGGACACTTTAGAACTGAAGCTTTCTTT. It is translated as CAGHFRTEAFF.